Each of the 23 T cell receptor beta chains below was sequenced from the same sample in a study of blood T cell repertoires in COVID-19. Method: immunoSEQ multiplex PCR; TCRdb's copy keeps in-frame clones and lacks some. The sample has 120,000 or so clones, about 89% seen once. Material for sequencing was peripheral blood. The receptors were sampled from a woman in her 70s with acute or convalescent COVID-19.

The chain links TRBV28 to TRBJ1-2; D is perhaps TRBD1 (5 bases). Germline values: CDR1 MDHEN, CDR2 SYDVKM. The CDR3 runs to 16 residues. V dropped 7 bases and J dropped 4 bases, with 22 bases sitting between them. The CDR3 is CASKTRGGGGTYGYTF. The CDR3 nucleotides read TGTGCCAGCAAGACCAGAGGCGGGGGGGGTACCTATGGCTACACCTTC.

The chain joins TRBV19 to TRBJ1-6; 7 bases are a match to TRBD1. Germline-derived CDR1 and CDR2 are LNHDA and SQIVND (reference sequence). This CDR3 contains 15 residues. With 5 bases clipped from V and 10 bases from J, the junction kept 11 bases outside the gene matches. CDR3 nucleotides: TGTGCCAGTAGTTTACCGACAGGGATTGAGTCACCCCTCCACTTT. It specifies CASSLPTGIESPLHF.

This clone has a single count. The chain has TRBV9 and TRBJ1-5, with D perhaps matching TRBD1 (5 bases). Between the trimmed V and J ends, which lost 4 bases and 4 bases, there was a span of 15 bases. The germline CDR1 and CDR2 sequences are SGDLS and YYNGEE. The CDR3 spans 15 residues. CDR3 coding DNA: TGTGCCAGCAGCCCCTGGGGCCAACCAAATCAGCCCCAGCATTTT. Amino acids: CASSPWGQPNQPQHF.

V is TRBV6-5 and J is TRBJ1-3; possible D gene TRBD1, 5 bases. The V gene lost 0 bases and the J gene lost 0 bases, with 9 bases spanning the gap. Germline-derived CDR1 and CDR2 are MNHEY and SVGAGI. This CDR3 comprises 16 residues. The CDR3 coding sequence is TGTGCCAGCAGTTACTCAGGGGCCTCCTCTGGAAACACCATATATTTT. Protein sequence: CASSYSGASSGNTIYF.

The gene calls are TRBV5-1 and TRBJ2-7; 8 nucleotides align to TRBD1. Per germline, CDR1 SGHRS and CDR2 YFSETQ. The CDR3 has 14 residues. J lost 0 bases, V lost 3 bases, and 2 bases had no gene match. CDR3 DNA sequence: TGCGCCAGCAGCTACGACAGGGGCTCCTACGAGCAGTACTTC. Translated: CASSYDRGSYEQYF.

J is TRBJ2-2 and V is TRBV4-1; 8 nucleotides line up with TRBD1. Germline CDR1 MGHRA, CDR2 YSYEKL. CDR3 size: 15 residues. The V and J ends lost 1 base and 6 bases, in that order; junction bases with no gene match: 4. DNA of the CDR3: TGCGCCAGCAGCCAAGCACAGGGGGTCGCCGGGGAGCTGTTTTTT. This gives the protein CASSQAQGVAGELFF.

CDR3 DNA sequence: TGTGCCAGCAGTCTACTTGCCAACTATGGCTACACCTTC. Its translation: CASSLLANYGYTF. The rearrangement uses TRBV6-5 and TRBJ1-2; D not resolved. V was trimmed by 5 bases and J by 2 bases, leaving 9 bases between them. Per germline, CDR1 MNHEY and CDR2 SVGAGI. This CDR3 is built from 13 residues.

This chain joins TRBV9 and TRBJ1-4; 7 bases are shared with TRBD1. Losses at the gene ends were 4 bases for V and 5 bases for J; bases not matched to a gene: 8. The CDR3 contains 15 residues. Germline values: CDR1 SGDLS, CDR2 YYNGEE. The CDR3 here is CASSSGGRANEKLFF. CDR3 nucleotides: TGTGCCAGCAGCTCAGGGGGACGGGCGAATGAAAAACTGTTTTTT. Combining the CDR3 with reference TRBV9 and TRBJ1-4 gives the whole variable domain DSGVTQTPKHLITATGQRVTLRCSPRSGDLSVYWYQQSLDQGLQFLIQYYNGEERAKGNILERFSAQQFPDLHSELNLSSLELGDSALYFCASSSGGRANEKLFFGSGTQLSVL.

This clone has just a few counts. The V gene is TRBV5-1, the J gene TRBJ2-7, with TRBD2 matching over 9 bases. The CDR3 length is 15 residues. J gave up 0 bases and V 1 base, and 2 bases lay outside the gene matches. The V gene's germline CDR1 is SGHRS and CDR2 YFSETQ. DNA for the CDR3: TGCGCCAGCAGCTTGCAGACTAGCGGCTCCTACGAGCAGTACTTC. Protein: CASSLQTSGSYEQYF.

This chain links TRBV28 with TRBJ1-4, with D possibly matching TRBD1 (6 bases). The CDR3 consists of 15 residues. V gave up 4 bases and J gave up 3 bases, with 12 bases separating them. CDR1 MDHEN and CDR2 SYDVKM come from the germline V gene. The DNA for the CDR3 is TGTGCCAGCAGTTCCCAGACAGGACCTAATGAAAAACTGTTTTTT. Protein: CASSSQTGPNEKLFF.

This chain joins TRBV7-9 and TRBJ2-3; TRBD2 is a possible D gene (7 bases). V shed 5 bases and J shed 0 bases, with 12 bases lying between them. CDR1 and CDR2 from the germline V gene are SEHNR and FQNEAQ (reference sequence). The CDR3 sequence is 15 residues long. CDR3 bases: TGTGCCAGCAGCAAAACGGGGGGCAGCACAGATACGCAGTATTTT. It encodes CASSKTGGSTDTQYF.

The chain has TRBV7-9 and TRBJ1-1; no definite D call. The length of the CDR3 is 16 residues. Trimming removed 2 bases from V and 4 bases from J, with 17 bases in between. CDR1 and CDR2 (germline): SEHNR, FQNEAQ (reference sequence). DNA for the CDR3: TGTGCCAGCAGCTTAAATTGGGCAGTTCGGGGCACTGAAGCTTTCTTT. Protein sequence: CASSLNWAVRGTEAFF.

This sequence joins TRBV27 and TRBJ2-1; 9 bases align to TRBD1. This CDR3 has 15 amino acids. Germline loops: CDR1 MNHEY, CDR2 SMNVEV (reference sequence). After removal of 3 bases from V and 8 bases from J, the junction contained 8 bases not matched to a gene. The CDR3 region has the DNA TGTGCCAGCAGTTTCTACGGACAGGGGAGGGATGAGCAGTTCTTC. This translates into CASSFYGQGRDEQFF.

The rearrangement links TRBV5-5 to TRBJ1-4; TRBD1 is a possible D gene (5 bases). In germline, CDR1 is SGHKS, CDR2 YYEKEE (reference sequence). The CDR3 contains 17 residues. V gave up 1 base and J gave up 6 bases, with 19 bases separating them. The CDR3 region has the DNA TGTGCCAGCAGCTTGTATGTAGAGTTGGGGCTTGATGAAAAACTGTTTTTT. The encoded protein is CASSLYVELGLDEKLFF. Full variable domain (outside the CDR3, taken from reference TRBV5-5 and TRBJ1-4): DAGVTQSPTHLIKTRGQQVTLRCSPISGHKSVSWYQQVLGQGPQFIFQYYEKEERGRGNFPDRFSARQFPNYSSELNVNALLLGDSALYLCASSLYVELGLDEKLFFGSGTQLSVL.

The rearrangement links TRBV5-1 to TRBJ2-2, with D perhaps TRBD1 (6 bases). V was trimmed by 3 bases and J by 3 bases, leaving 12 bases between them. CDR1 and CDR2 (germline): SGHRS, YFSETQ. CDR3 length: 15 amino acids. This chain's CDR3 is CASSYGQSYTGELFF. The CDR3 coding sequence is TGCGCCAGCAGCTACGGACAGAGCTACACCGGGGAGCTGTTTTTT. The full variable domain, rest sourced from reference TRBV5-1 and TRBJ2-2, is KAGVTQTPRYLIKTRGQQVTLSCSPISGHRSVSWYQQTPGQGLQFLFEYFSETQRNKGNFPGRFSGRQFSNSRSEMNVSTLELGDSALYLCASSYGQSYTGELFFGEGSRLTVL.

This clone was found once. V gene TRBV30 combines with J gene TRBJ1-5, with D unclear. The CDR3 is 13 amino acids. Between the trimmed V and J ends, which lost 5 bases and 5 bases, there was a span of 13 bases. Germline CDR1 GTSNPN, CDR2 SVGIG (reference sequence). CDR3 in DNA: TGTGCCTGGGCCGCTAGAGACGATCAGCCCCAGCATTTT. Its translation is CAWAARDDQPQHF.

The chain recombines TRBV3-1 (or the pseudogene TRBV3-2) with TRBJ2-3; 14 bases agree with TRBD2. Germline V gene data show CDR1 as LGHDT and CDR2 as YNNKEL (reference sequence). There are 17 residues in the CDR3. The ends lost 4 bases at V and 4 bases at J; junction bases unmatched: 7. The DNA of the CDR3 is TGTGCCAGCAGCCTTAGACTAGCGGGGGGGCCGGCAGATACGCAGTATTTT. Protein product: CASSLRLAGGPADTQYF.

This CDR3 reads CASSSGTHTGELFF. The CDR3 DNA reads TGTGCCAGCAGTTCTGGGACTCACACCGGGGAGCTGTTTTTT. The chain uses TRBV27 and TRBJ2-2; D possibly corresponds to TRBD2 (6 bases). Germline assignment: CDR1 MNHEY and CDR2 SMNVEV (reference sequence). This CDR3 is built from 14 residues. Trimming removed 4 bases from V and 3 bases from J, with 9 bases in between.

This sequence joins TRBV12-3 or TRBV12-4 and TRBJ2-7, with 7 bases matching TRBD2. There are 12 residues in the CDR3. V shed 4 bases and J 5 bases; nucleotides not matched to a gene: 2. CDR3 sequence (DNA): TGTGCCAGCAGTTGGGGAGGGGACGAGCAGTACTTC. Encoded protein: CASSWGGDEQYF.

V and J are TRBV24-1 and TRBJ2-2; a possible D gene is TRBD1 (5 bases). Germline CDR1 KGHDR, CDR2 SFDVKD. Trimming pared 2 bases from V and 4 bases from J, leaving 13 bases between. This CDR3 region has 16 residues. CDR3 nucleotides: TGTGCCACCAGTGATTGGGGCACAGGAGTCACCGGGGAGCTGTTTTTT. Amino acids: CATSDWGTGVTGELFF.

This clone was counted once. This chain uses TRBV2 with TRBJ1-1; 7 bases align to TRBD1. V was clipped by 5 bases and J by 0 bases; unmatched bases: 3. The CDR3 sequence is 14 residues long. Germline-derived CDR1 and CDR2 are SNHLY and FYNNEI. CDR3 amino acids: CASSMGQLNTEAFF. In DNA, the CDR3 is TGTGCCAGCAGTATGGGACAGCTGAACACTGAAGCTTTCTTT.

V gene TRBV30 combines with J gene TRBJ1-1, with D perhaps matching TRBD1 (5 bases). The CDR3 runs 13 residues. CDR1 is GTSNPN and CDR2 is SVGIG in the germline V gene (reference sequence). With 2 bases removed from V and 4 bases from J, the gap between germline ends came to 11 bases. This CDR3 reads CAWSSLGVTEAFF. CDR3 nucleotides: TGTGCCTGGAGTAGTTTAGGGGTCACTGAAGCTTTCTTT.

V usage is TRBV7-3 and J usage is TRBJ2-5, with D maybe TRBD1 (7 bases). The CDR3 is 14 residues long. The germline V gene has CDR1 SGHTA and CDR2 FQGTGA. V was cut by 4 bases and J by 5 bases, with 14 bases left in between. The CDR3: CASSSQGGMETQYF. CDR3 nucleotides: TGTGCCAGCAGCTCCCAGGGGGGTATGGAGACCCAGTACTTC.